Listed below are T cell receptor beta chains from one sample, sequenced in a study of T-cell reconstitution after alpha-beta-depleted transplantation in children. TCRdb reanalysed the PCR reads using MiXCR and keeps one entry per CDR3 protein. The sample carries fewer than 500,000 distinct CDR3 sequences, roughly 43% recorded once. Here the sequenced sample was PBMCs, taken before TCRalphabeta/CD19-depleted stem cell transplant. The receptors come from a girl between 2 and 10 years old with aplastic anemia, due to receive a stem cell transplant. Each CDR3 is given with its conserved first and last residue. Fields, in order: CDR3 protein, CDR3 DNA, J gene, V gene, CDR3 length, clone size, D gene. A D gene is named only where the DNA matches it firmly. Clone size is not always given. Where it is, it says once, few, many or a class for expanded clones.

CDR3 protein: CASSALAGAGEQFF; CDR3 DNA: TGTGCCAGCAGTGCTCTAGCGGGAGCCGGTGAGCAGTTCTTC; J gene: TRBJ2-1; V gene: TRBV25-1; CDR3 length: 14; clone size: few; D gene: TRBD2
CDR3 protein: CSAPSGRLETQYF; CDR3 DNA: TGCAGTGCTCCTAGCGGGAGGCTGGAGACCCAGTACTTC; J gene: TRBJ2-5; V gene: TRBV20-1; CDR3 length: 13; clone size: -; D gene: TRBD2
CDR3 protein: CASLGEGGEAFF; CDR3 DNA: TGTGCCAGCCTCGGGGAGGGGGGTGAAGCTTTCTTT; J gene: TRBJ1-1; V gene: TRBV6-5; CDR3 length: 12; clone size: -; D gene: -
CDR3 protein: CASSLAATGADTQYF; CDR3 DNA: TGTGCCAGCAGCTTAGCGGCGACAGGGGCAGATACGCAGTATTTT; J gene: TRBJ2-3; V gene: TRBV7-9; CDR3 length: 15; clone size: many; D gene: TRBD1
CDR3 protein: CASSSESGGGSDTQYF; CDR3 DNA: TGCGCCAGCAGCTCCGAGAGCGGGGGCGGGTCAGATACGCAGTATTTT; J gene: TRBJ2-3; V gene: TRBV5-1; CDR3 length: 16; clone size: many; D gene: TRBD2
CDR3 protein: CACMSNTEAFF; CDR3 DNA: TGTGCCTGCATGAGCAACACTGAAGCTTTCTTT; J gene: TRBJ1-1; V gene: TRBV30; CDR3 length: 11; clone size: few; D gene: -
CDR3 protein: CASTNRDGGYGYTF; CDR3 DNA: TGTGCCAGCACAAACCGGGACGGAGGCTATGGCTACACCTTC; J gene: TRBJ1-2; V gene: TRBV6-6; CDR3 length: 14; clone size: -; D gene: -
CDR3 protein: CASTLRQTIPYEQYF; CDR3 DNA: TGTGCCAGCACCTTGAGACAGACTATACCCTACGAGCAGTACTTC; J gene: TRBJ2-7; V gene: TRBV28; CDR3 length: 15; clone size: -; D gene: -
CDR3 protein: CASSEARFDEQFF; CDR3 DNA: TGTGCCAGCAGTGAAGCTCGTTTTGATGAGCAGTTCTTC; J gene: TRBJ2-1; V gene: TRBV2; CDR3 length: 13; clone size: many; D gene: -
CDR3 protein: CASRGGSANNEQFF; CDR3 DNA: TGCGCCAGCAGAGGCGGGAGTGCAAACAATGAGCAGTTCTTC; J gene: TRBJ2-1; V gene: TRBV5-1; CDR3 length: 14; clone size: -; D gene: TRBD2
CDR3 protein: CASSSPRETQYF; CDR3 DNA: TGTGCCAGCAGTTCCCCCCGGGAGACCCAGTACTTC; J gene: TRBJ2-5; V gene: TRBV27; CDR3 length: 12; clone size: once; D gene: -
CDR3 protein: CASKGLAGGPDTQYF; CDR3 DNA: TGTGCCAGCAAAGGACTAGCGGGAGGGCCAGATACGCAGTATTTT; J gene: TRBJ2-3; V gene: TRBV12-3/TRBV12-4; CDR3 length: 15; clone size: few; D gene: TRBD2
CDR3 protein: CAINGQDNSPLHF; CDR3 DNA: TGTGCCATCAATGGACAGGACAATTCACCCCTCCACTTT; J gene: TRBJ1-6; V gene: TRBV2; CDR3 length: 13; clone size: -; D gene: TRBD1
CDR3 protein: CASSYGTSKADTQYF; CDR3 DNA: TGTGCCAGCAGCTACGGGACTAGCAAGGCAGATACGCAGTATTTT; J gene: TRBJ2-3; V gene: TRBV7-6; CDR3 length: 15; clone size: -; D gene: TRBD2
CDR3 protein: CASFREAVGTKNIQYF; CDR3 DNA: TGTGCCAGCTTCAGAGAGGCCGTTGGGACCAAAAACATTCAGTACTTC; J gene: TRBJ2-4; V gene: TRBV6-1; CDR3 length: 16; clone size: few; D gene: -
CDR3 protein: CAISERQGNQPQHF; CDR3 DNA: TGTGCCATCAGTGAGCGACAGGGGAATCAGCCCCAGCATTTT; J gene: TRBJ1-5; V gene: TRBV10-3; CDR3 length: 14; clone size: -; D gene: TRBD1
CDR3 protein: CASSSWTSKQETQYF; CDR3 DNA: TGTGCCAGCAGCTCTTGGACTAGCAAACAAGAGACCCAGTACTTC; J gene: TRBJ2-5; V gene: TRBV7-2; CDR3 length: 15; clone size: few; D gene: TRBD2